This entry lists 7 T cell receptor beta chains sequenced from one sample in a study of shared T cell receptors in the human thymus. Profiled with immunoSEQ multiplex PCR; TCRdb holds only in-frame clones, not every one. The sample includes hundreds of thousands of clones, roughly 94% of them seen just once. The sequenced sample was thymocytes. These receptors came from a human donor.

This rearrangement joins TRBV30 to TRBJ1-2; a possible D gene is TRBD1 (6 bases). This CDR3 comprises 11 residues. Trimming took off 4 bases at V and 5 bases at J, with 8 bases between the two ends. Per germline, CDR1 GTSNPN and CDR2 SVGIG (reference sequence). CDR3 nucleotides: TGTGCCTGGAAAGGGGGATATGGCTACACCTTC. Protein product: CAWKGGYGYTF.

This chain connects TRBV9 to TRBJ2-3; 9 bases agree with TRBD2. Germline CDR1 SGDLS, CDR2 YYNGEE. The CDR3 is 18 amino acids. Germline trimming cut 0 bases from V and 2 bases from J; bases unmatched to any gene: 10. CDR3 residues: CASSVVRGGNGITDTQYF. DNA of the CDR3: TGTGCCAGCAGCGTAGTGCGGGGGGGGAACGGGATCACAGATACGCAGTATTTT.

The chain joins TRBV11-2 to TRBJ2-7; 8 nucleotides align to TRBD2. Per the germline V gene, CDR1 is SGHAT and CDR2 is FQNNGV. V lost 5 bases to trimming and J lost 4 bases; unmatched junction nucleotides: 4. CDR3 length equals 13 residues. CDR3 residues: CASSLTSVYEQYF. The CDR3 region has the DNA TGTGCCAGCAGCCTGACTAGCGTATACGAGCAGTACTTC.

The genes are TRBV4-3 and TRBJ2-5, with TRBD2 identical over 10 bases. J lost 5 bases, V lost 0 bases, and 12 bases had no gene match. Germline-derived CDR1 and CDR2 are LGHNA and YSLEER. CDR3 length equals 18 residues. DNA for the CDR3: TGCGCCAGCAGCCAAGATTTCGGGCTAGCGGGAGTTTTGGAGACCCAGTACTTC. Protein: CASSQDFGLAGVLETQYF.

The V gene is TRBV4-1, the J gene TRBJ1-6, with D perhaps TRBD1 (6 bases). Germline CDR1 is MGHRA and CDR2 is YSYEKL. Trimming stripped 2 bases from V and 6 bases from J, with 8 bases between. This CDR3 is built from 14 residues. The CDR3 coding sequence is TGCGCCAGCAGCCAATACAGGGCTAATTCACCCCTCCACTTT. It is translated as CASSQYRANSPLHF.

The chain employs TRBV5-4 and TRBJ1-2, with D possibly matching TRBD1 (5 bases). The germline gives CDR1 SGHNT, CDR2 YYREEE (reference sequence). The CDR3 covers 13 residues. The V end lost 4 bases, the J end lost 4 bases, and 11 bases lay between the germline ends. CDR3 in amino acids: CASSPGTVYGYTF. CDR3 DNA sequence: TGTGCCAGCAGCCCCGGGACCGTCTATGGCTACACCTTC.

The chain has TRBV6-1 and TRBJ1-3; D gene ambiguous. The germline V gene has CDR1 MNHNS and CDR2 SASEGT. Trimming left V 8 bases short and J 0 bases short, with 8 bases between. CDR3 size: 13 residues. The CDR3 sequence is CASGGVSGNTIYF. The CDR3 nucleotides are TGTGCCAGCGGTGGCGTCTCTGGAAACACCATATATTTT.